The 19 T cell receptor beta chains listed next were all sequenced from one sample in a study of blood T cell repertoires in COVID-19. TCRdb's table, derived via immunoSEQ multiplex PCR, lists solely in-frame clones and lacks some. Among some 210,000 clones listed, about 86% were seen once. The material sequenced was peripheral blood. These receptors were taken from a man aged 45-65 years with active or convalescent COVID-19.

This clone was recorded many times. The chain joins TRBV28 to TRBJ2-7; D is unclear. CDR3 length: 11 amino acids. Germline values: CDR1 MDHEN, CDR2 SYDVKM. V shed 8 bases and J shed 0 bases, with 5 bases lying between them. CDR3 in amino acids: CASGPSYEQYF. The CDR3 coding sequence is TGTGCCAGCGGCCCCTCCTACGAGCAGTACTTC.

This clone was counted a few times. The rearrangement joins TRBV7-9 to TRBJ2-2, with D possibly TRBD2 on 5 matching bases. Trimming took 11 bases from V and 6 from J, leaving 10 bases between them. Germline-derived CDR1 and CDR2 are SEHNR and FQNEAQ (reference sequence). The CDR3 covers 11 residues. This chain's CDR3 is CALPEAGELFF. The CDR3 nucleotides read TGTGCCCTCCCGGAGGCCGGGGAGCTGTTTTTT.

This sequence joins TRBV7-8 and TRBJ1-1; a possible D gene is TRBD1 (6 bases). Trimming removed 5 bases at V and 1 base at J, with 11 bases between. Germline CDR1 is SGHVS and CDR2 is FQNEAQ. The CDR3 loop spans 14 amino acids. CDR3 in DNA: TGTGCCAGCAGCCTCCTGGACAGGAACACTGAAGCTTTCTTT. Its translation is CASSLLDRNTEAFF. The complete variable domain, with remaining parts taken from reference TRBV7-8 and TRBJ1-1, reads GAGVSQSPRYKVAKRGQDVALRCDPISGHVSLFWYQQALGQGPEFLTYFQNEAQLDKSGLPSDRFFAERPEGSVSTLKIQRTQQEDSAVYLCASSLLDRNTEAFFGQGTRLTVV.

This clone was detected only once. The gene calls are TRBV27 and TRBJ1-2, with 7 bases aligning to TRBD1. CDR1 is MNHEY and CDR2 is SMNVEV in the germline V gene (reference sequence). Trimming removed 3 bases from V and 6 bases from J; junction bases left unmatched: 4. The CDR3 loop spans 13 amino acids. The DNA for the CDR3 is TGTGCCAGCAGTTTTGGAGACAGGGATGGCTACACCTTC. Protein sequence: CASSFGDRDGYTF.

The V gene is TRBV7-9, the J gene TRBJ2-5; a weak D match, TRBD2 (6 bases). CDR1 and CDR2 from the germline V gene are SEHNR and FQNEAQ (reference sequence). The CDR3 sequence is 14 residues long. V was cut by 0 bases and J by 2 bases, with 7 bases left in between. As DNA, the CDR3 is TGTGCCAGCAGCTTAGCGGGGACTCAAGAGACCCAGTACTTC. Protein sequence: CASSLAGTQETQYF.

V is TRBV28 and J is TRBJ1-5; D gene ambiguous. CDR1 and CDR2 from the germline V gene are MDHEN and SYDVKM. The CDR3 covers 16 residues. The V and J ends lost 0 bases and 3 bases respectively, with 12 bases between them. The CDR3 loop is CASSLWVSRLNQPQHF. CDR3 bases: TGTGCCAGCAGTTTATGGGTCTCGCGTCTCAATCAGCCCCAGCATTTT.

J is TRBJ1-1 and V is TRBV3-1 (or the pseudogene TRBV3-2); D may be TRBD1 (6 bases). In germline, CDR1 is LGHDT, CDR2 YNNKEL (reference sequence). The CDR3 runs to 17 residues. V dropped 0 bases and J dropped 0 bases, with 14 bases sitting between them. CDR3 region: CASSQEGASLMNTEAFF. For the CDR3, the DNA is TGTGCCAGCAGCCAAGAGGGGGCCTCTCTTATGAACACTGAAGCTTTCTTT.

The chain is built from TRBV4-1 and TRBJ2-4; tentatively, D is TRBD1 (6 bases). The germline CDR1 and CDR2 sequences are MGHRA and YSYEKL. V lost 6 bases and J 1 base, leaving 22 bases between the germline ends. CDR3 size: 18 residues. The CDR3 nucleotides read TGCGCCAGCAGACGTAGAGCTGCAGGGGTCGAGGCCAAAAACATTCAGTACTTC. Translated: CASRRRAAGVEAKNIQYF.

The chain combines TRBV27 with TRBJ2-2; 10 nucleotides agree with TRBD2. CDR3 size: 16 residues. J was trimmed by 7 bases and V by 6 bases; bases with no gene match: 11. Germline lookup yields CDR1 MNHEY and CDR2 SMNVEV (reference sequence). The CDR3 DNA reads as TGTGCCAGCAGCCCTCTAGCGGGGGAGTATGGCGGGGAGCTGTTTTTT. Protein product: CASSPLAGEYGGELFF.

This chain uses TRBV7-8 with TRBJ2-3, with 9 bases aligning to TRBD2. Losses at the gene ends were 7 bases for V and 5 bases for J; bases not matched to a gene: 25. Per germline, CDR1 SGHVS and CDR2 FQNEAQ. The CDR3 runs to 20 residues. The CDR3 reads CASIVRGGMSGRHRLDTQYF. CDR3 coding DNA: TGTGCCAGCATCGTGCGGGGGGGCATGTCAGGAAGGCATAGGTTAGATACGCAGTATTTT. Using reference TRBV7-8 and TRBJ2-3 for the parts outside the CDR3, the full variable domain is GAGVSQSPRYKVAKRGQDVALRCDPISGHVSLFWYQQALGQGPEFLTYFQNEAQLDKSGLPSDRFFAERPEGSVSTLKIQRTQQEDSAVYLCASIVRGGMSGRHRLDTQYFGPGTRLTVL.

The chain combines TRBV5-4 with TRBJ2-7; D may be TRBD2 (5 bases). Trimming took off 0 bases at V and 4 bases at J, with 14 bases between the two ends. Germline V gene data show CDR1 as SGHNT and CDR2 as YYREEE (reference sequence). CDR3 length: 15 residues. The CDR3 DNA reads TGTGCCAGCAGCTTGGAACCTGGACTGCATTACGAGCAGTACTTC. Translation: CASSLEPGLHYEQYF.

The chain couples TRBV10-1 to TRBJ1-4; TRBD1 matches at 8 bases. The germline gives CDR1 WNHNN, CDR2 SYGVQD (reference sequence). This CDR3 is 15 amino acids long. Trimming at V came to 2 bases and at J to 8 bases, leaving 7 bases not matched to a gene. CDR3 coding DNA: TGCGCCAGCAGTGAGGACAGGGGATCAGGAGAAAAACTGTTTTTT. Translated: CASSEDRGSGEKLFF.

The chain's CDR3 is CASRGTVYNQPQHF. Written as DNA, the CDR3 is TGTGCCAGCAGGGGGACAGTTTACAATCAGCCCCAGCATTTT. The J gene is TRBJ1-5, the V gene TRBV6-5, with 7 bases aligning to TRBD1. The junction had 5 bases not matched to a gene; V was cut back by 6 bases and J by 3 bases. Germline CDR1 and CDR2: MNHEY and SVGAGI. The length of the CDR3 is 14 residues.

The chain combines TRBV11-2 with TRBJ2-3, with 7 bases lining up with TRBD2. The junction had 7 bases not matched to a gene; V was cut back by 5 bases and J by 5 bases. The CDR3 runs 14 residues. Germline V gene data show CDR1 as SGHAT and CDR2 as FQNNGV. CDR3 residues: CASSLRGGQDTQYF. CDR3 DNA sequence: TGTGCCAGCAGCCTAAGGGGAGGGCAAGATACGCAGTATTTT.

This rearrangement joins TRBV7-3 to TRBJ2-1; maybe TRBD1 (5 bases). V lost 5 bases and J lost 3, with 11 bases in between. The CDR3 covers 14 residues. The germline gives CDR1 SGHTA, CDR2 FQGTGA. CDR3 protein: CASSEARGYNEQFF. Here the CDR3 DNA reads TGTGCCAGCAGCGAGGCTAGGGGCTACAATGAGCAGTTCTTC.

The chain has TRBV2 and TRBJ1-2, with D maybe TRBD1 (5 bases). The CDR3 is 17 residues long. Germline V gene lookup returns CDR1 SNHLY and CDR2 FYNNEI. The V gene lost 7 bases and the J gene lost 0 bases, with 21 bases spanning the gap. Here the CDR3 reads CASTVLGGTGANYGYTF. The CDR3 DNA reads TGTGCCAGCACCGTCCTTGGCGGGACGGGAGCTAACTATGGCTACACCTTC.

J is TRBJ1-6 and V is TRBV30; D is possibly TRBD1 (6 bases). The CDR3 sequence is 15 residues long. Germline CDR1 is GTSNPN and CDR2 is SVGIG (reference sequence). Trimming took 1 base from V and 7 from J, leaving 14 bases between them. CDR3 DNA sequence: TGTGCCTGGAGTGCAGCAGGGGTGGGGAATTCACCCCTCCACTTT. This translates into CAWSAAGVGNSPLHF.

The CDR3 DNA is TGTGCCAGCAGCTTAGCGAGGCAGGGAGGTTCACCCCTCCACTTT. Encoded protein: CASSLARQGGSPLHF. J is TRBJ1-6 and V is TRBV7-9, with TRBD1 as a possible D gene (5 bases). Germline V gene data show CDR1 as SEHNR and CDR2 as FQNEAQ (reference sequence). The V end was cut by 0 bases, the J end by 9 bases, with 12 bases between. The CDR3 is 15 amino acids.

The sample holds a few counts of this clone. The chain is built from TRBV28 and TRBJ2-7; a weak D match, TRBD2 (6 bases). Germline CDR1 reads MDHEN; CDR2 reads SYDVKM. The ends were cut back, 6 bases at V and 3 bases at J, with 18 bases in the middle. This CDR3 region has 15 residues. The CDR3 DNA follows: TGTGCCAGCAGCCGGACCGGGACGGGGGACTACGAGCAGTACTTC. Residues: CASSRTGTGDYEQYF.